The T cell receptor beta chain under discussion was sequenced for a study of T cells in Graves' hyperthyroidism and ophthalmopathy. This CDR3 contains 14 residues. In germline, CDR1 is MGHRA, CDR2 YSYEKL. V was shortened by 2 bases and J by 0 bases, with 8 bases between the two germline ends. The CDR3 regions of TCR beta were amplified from RNA transcripts. The study used the HTBI primer set for a first-round RT-PCR of the TCR CDR3. TCRdb processed the multiplex PCR reads anew with MiXCR; each CDR3 protein has one entry. The sample comprises 600,000 to 700,000 distinct CDR3 sequences, 14% to 15% of which are singletons, and 4% to 5.5% rests with the top ten. In this sample, this clonotype turned up many times. Each diagnosis drew on symptoms, thyroxine, TRAb, thyroid ultrasound and orbital computed tomography findings.

The source material was blood. The chain carries TRBV4-1 and TRBJ2-7; possibly TRBD2 for D (5 bases). The receptor comes from a woman between 40 and 55 years old with Graves' ophthalmopathy. DNA of the CDR3: TGCGCCAGCAGCCAACGGGAAGGCTCCTACGAGCAGTACTTC. This translates into CASSQREGSYEQYF.